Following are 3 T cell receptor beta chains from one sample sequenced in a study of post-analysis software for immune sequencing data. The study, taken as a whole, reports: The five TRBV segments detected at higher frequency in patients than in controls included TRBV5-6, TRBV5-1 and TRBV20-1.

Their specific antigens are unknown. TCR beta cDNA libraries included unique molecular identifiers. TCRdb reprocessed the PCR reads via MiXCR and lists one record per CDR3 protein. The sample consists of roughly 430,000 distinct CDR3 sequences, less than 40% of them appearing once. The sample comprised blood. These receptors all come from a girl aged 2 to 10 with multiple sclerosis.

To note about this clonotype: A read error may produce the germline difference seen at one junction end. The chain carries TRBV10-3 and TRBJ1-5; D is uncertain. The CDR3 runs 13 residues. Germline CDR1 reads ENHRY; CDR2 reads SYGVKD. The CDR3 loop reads CAISEYSNPPQHF. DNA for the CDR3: TGTGCCATCAGTGAATATAGCAATCCGCCCCAGCATTTT.

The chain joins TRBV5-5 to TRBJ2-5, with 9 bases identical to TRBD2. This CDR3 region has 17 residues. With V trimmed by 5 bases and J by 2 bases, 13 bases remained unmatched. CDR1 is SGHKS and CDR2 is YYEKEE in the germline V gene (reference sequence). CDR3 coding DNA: TGTGCCAGCAGGCGAGGATTGACTAGCGGCTATCAAGAGACCCAGTACTTC. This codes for CASRRGLTSGYQETQYF.

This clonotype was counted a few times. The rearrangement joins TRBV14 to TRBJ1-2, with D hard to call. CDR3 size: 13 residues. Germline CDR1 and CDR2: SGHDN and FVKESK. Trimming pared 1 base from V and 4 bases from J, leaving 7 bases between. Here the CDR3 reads CASSQGPIYGYTF. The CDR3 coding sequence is TGTGCCAGCAGCCAAGGGCCGATCTATGGCTACACCTTC. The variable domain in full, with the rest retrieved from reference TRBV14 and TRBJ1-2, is EAGVTQFPSHSVIEKGQTVTLRCDPISGHDNLYWYRRVMGKEIKFLLHFVKESKQDESGMPNNRFLAERTGGTYSTLKVQPAELEDSGVYFCASSQGPIYGYTFGSGTRLTVV.